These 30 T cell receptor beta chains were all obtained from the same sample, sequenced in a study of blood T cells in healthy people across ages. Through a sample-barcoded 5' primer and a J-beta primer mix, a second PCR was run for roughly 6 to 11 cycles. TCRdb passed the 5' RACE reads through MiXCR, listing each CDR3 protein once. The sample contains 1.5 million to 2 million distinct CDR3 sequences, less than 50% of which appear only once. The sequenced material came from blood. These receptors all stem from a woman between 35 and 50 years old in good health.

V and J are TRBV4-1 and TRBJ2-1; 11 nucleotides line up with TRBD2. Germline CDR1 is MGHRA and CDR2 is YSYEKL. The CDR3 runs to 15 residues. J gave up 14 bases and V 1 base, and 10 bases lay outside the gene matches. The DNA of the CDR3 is TGCGCCAGCAGCCAAGTGGCTATTAGCGGGGGGGCGAAGTTCTTC. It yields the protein CASSQVAISGGAKFF.

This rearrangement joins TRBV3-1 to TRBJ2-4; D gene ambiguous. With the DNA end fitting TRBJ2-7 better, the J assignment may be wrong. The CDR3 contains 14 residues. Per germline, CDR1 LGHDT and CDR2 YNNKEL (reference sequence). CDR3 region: CASSQGSAFYEQYF. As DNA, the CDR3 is TGTGCCAGCAGCCAAGGATCGGCCTTCTACGAGCAGTACTTC.

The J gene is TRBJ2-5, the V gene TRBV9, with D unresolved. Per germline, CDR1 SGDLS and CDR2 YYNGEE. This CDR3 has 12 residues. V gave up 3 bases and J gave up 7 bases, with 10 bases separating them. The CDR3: CASSANPGTQYF. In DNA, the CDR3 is TGTGCCAGCAGCGCCAACCCGGGGACCCAGTACTTC.

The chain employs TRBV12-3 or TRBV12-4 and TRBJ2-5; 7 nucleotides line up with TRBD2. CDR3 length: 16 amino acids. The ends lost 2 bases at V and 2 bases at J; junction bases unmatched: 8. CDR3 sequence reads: CASSLTAGRGQETQYF. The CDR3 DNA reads TGTGCCAGCAGTTTAACCGCTGGGCGGGGGCAAGAGACCCAGTACTTC.

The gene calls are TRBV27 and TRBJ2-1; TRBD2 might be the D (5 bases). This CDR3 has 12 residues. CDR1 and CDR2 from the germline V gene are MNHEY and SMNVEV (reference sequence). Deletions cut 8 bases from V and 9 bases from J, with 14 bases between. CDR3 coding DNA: TGTGCCAGCGAGGGCCCATCGAGTGAGCAGTTCTTC. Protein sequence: CASEGPSSEQFF.

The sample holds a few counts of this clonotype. CDR3 loop: CASSPGQFFYEQYF. In DNA, the CDR3 is TGTGCCAGCTCACCCGGACAGTTCTTCTACGAGCAGTACTTC. V is TRBV18 and J is TRBJ2-7, with a possible D match to TRBD1 (6 bases). CDR3 size: 14 residues. V lost 3 bases and J 3 bases, leaving 12 bases between the germline ends. The V gene's germline CDR1 is KGHSH and CDR2 LQKENI. The full variable domain, in which reference TRBV18 and TRBJ2-7 provide the parts outside the CDR3, is NAGVMQNPRHLVRRRGQEARLRCSPMKGHSHVYWYRQLPEEGLKFMVYLQKENIIDESGMPKERFSAEFPKEGPSILRIQQVVRGDSAAYFCASSPGQFFYEQYFGPGTRLTVT.

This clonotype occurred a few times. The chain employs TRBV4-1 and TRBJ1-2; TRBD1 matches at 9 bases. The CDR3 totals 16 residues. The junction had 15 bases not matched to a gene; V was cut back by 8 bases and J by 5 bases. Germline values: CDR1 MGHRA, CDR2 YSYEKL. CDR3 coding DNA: TGCGCCAGCGCCAAGGCCGGGGGACAGGGTGGTTATGGCTACACCTTC. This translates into CASAKAGGQGGYGYTF.

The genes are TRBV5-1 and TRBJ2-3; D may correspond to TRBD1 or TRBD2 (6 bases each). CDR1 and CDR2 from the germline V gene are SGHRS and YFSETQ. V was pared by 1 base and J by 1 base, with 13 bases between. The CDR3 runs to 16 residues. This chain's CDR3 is CASSLRGPARTDTQYF. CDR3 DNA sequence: TGCGCCAGCAGCTTGCGGGGGCCCGCTCGCACAGATACGCAGTATTTT.

The CDR3 protein is CASSLNLGGDTQYF. As DNA, the CDR3 is TGTGCCAGCAGCCTAAACCTAGGGGGAGATACGCAGTATTTT. The chain uses TRBV11-2 and TRBJ2-3; TRBD1 might be the D (6 bases). The ends were cut back, 5 bases at V and 5 bases at J, with 14 bases in the middle. The CDR3 spans 14 residues. Germline-derived CDR1 and CDR2 are SGHAT and FQNNGV.

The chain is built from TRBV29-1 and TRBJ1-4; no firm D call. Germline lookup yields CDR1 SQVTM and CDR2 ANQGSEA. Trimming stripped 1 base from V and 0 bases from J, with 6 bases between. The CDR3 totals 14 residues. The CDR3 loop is CSVEGISTNEKLFF. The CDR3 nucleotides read TGCAGCGTTGAAGGGATCTCAACTAATGAAAAACTGTTTTTT. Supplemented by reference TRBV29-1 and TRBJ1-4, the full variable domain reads SAVISQKPSRDICQRGTSLTIQCQVDSQVTMMFWYRQQPGQSLTLIATANQGSEATYESGFVIDKFPISRPNLTFSTLTVSNMSPEDSSIYLCSVEGISTNEKLFFGSGTQLSVL.

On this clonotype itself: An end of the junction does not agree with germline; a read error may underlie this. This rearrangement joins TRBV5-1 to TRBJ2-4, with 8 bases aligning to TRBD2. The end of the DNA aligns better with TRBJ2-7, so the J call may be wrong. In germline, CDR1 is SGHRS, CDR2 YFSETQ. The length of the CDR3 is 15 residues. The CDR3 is CTSSLHPGGTYEQYF. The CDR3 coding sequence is TGCACCAGCAGCTTGCATCCGGGGGGGACCTACGAGCAGTACTTC.

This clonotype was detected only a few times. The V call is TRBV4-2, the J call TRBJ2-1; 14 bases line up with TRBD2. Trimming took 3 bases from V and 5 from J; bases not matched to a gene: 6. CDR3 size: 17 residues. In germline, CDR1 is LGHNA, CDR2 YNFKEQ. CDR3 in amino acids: CASSQRLAGGRNNEQFF. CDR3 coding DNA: TGTGCCAGCAGCCAGCGACTAGCGGGGGGGCGGAACAATGAGCAGTTCTTC.

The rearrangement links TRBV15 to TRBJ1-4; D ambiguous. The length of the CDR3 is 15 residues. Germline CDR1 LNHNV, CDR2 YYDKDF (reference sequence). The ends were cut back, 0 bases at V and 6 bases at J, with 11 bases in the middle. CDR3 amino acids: CATSRDRASHEKLFF. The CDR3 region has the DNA TGTGCCACCAGCAGAGACCGGGCCAGCCATGAAAAACTGTTTTTT.

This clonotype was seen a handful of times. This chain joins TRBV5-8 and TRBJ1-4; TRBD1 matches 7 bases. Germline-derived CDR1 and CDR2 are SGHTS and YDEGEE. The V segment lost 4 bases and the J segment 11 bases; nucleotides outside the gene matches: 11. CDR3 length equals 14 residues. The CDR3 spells CASSPGQVQRKLFF. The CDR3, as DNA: TGTGCCAGCAGCCCTGGACAGGTCCAACGGAAACTGTTTTTT. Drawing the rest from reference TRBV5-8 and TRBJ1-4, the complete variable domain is EAGVTQSPTHLIKTRGQQATLRCSPISGHTSVYWYQQALGLGLQFLLWYDEGEERNRGNFPPRFSGRQFPNYSSELNVNALELEDSALYLCASSPGQVQRKLFFGSGTQLSVL.

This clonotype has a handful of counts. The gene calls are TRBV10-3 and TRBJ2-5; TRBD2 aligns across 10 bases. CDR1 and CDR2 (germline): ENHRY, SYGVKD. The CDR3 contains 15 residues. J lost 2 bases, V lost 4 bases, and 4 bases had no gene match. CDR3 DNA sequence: TGTGCCATCAGTGGGGCAGCGGGGGGGCAAGAGACCCAGTACTTC. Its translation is CAISGAAGGQETQYF.

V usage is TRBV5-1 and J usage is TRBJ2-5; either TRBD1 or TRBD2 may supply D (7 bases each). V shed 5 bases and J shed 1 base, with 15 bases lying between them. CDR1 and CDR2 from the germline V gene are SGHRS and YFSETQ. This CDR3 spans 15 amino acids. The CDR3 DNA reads TGCGCCAGCAGTCGGGGGGACAGCCCCCAAGAGACCCAGTACTTC. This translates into CASSRGDSPQETQYF. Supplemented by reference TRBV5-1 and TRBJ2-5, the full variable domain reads KAGVTQTPRYLIKTRGQQVTLSCSPISGHRSVSWYQQTPGQGLQFLFEYFSETQRNKGNFPGRFSGRQFSNSRSEMNVSTLELGDSALYLCASSRGDSPQETQYFGPGTRLLVL.

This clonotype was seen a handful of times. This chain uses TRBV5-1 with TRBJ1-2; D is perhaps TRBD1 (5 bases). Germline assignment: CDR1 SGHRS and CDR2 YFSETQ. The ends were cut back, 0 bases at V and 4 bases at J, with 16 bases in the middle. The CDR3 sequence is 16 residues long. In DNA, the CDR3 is TGCGCCAGCAGCTTGGCCCCGACAGCTTCAGGCTATGGCTACACCTTC. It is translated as CASSLAPTASGYGYTF.

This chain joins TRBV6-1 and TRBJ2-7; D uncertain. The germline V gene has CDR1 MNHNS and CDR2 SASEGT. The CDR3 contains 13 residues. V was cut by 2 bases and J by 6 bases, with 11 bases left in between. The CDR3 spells CASSETGWAEQYF. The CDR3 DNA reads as TGTGCCAGCAGTGAAACGGGCTGGGCCGAGCAGTACTTC.

Here the CDR3 reads CASSRDRAGGAPYEQYF. The CDR3 coding sequence is TGTGCCAGCAGTCGAGATCGGGCAGGGGGCGCCCCCTACGAGCAGTACTTC. The gene calls are TRBV6-6 and TRBJ2-7, with 8 bases lining up with TRBD1. The ends lost 5 bases at V and 2 bases at J; junction bases unmatched: 14. CDR1 MNHNY and CDR2 SVGAGI come from the germline V gene (reference sequence). CDR3 length: 17 residues.

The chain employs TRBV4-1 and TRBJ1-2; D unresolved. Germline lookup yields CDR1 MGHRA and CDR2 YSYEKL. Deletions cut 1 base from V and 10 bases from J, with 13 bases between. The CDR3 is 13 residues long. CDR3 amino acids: CASSQVDSGDYTF. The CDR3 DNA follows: TGCGCCAGCAGCCAAGTAGATAGTGGCGACTACACCTTC.

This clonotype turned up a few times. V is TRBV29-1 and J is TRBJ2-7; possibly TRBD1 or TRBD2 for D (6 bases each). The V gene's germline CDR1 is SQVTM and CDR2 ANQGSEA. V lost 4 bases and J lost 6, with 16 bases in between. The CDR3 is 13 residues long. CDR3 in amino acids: CSVADGGLGEQYF. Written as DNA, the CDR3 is TGCAGCGTTGCTGACGGGGGCCTTGGCGAGCAGTACTTC.

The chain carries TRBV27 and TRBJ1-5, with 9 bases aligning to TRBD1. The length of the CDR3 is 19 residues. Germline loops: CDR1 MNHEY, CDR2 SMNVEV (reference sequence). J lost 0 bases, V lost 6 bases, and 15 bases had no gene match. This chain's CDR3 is CASRGQSGTGRLSNQPQHF. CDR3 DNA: TGTGCCAGCAGAGGACAATCCGGGACAGGGCGGCTTAGCAATCAGCCCCAGCATTTT.

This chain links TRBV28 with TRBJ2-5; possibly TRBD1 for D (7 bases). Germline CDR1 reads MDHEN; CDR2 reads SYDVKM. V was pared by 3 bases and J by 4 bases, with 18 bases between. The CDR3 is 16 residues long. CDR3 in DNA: TGTGCCAGCAGTTTTGGGGGGACAGACGGAAGAGAGACCCAGTACTTC. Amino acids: CASSFGGTDGRETQYF.

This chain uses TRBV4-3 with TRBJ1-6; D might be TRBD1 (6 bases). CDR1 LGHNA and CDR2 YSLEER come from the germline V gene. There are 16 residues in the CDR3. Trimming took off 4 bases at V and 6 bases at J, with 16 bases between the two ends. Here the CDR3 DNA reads TGCGCCAGCAGCCGAGAGGGGGTAAGGGGTAATTCACCCCTCCACTTT. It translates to CASSREGVRGNSPLHF.

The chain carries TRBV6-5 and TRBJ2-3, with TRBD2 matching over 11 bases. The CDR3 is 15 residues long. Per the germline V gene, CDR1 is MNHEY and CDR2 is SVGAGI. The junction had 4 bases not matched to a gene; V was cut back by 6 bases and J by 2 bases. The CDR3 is CASRTSGAITDTQYF. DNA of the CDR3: TGTGCCAGCAGGACTAGCGGGGCCATCACAGATACGCAGTATTTT.

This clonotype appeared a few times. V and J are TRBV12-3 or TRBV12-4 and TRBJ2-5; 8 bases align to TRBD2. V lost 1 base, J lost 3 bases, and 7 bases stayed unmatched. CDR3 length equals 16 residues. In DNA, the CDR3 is TGTGCCAGCAGTTTAGGGAGCGGGGGAATTAAAGAGACCCAGTACTTC. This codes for CASSLGSGGIKETQYF.

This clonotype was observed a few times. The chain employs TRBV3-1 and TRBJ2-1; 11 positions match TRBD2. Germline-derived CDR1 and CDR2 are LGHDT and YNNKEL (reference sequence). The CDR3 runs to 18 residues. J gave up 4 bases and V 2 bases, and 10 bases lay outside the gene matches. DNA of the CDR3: TGTGCCAGCAGCCAACTGCCACCGAGGACTAGCGGGTACAATGAGCAGTTCTTC. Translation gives CASSQLPPRTSGYNEQFF.

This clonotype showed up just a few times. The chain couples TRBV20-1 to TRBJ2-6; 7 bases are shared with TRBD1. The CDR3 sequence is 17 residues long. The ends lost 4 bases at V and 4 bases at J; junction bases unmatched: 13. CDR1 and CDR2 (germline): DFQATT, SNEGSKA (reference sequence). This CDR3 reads CSAMVAPTGVGANVLTF. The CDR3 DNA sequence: TGCAGTGCTATGGTCGCCCCAACAGGGGTAGGGGCCAACGTCCTGACTTTC.

The CDR3 DNA reads TGTGCCAGCAGTGACTTTGGGGGCAGCTCCTACAATGAGCAGTTCTTC. Protein product: CASSDFGGSSYNEQFF. The chain couples TRBV2 to TRBJ2-1; a weak D match, TRBD1 (6 bases). V gave up 3 bases and J gave up 0 bases, with 12 bases separating them. Per germline, CDR1 SNHLY and CDR2 FYNNEI. The CDR3 consists of 16 residues.

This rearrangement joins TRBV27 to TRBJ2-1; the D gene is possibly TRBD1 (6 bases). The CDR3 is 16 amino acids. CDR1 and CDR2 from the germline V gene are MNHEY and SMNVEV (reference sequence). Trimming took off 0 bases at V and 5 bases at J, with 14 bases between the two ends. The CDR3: CASSLSAGAGDNEQFF. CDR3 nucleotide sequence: TGTGCCAGCAGTTTATCGGCAGGGGCCGGGGACAATGAGCAGTTCTTC.